Sequencing of this T cell receptor beta chain was carried out in a study of blood T cell repertoires in COVID-19. Study in general: The analysed material was cDNA or gDNA that came from T cells, B-cell-depleted T cells, or PBMCs.

Profiling relied on immunoSEQ multiplex PCR, and the TCRdb table lists in-frame clones only, not all of them. The sample contains 200,000 to 250,000 clones, approximately 90% of which appear only once. Germline CDR1 is SNHLY and CDR2 is FYNNEI. This CDR3 is 14 amino acids long. V shed 3 bases and J shed 6 bases, with 11 bases lying between them. Those enrolled in Seattle joined during active infection and were followed longitudinally afterward. Sequenced input: peripheral blood. V gene TRBV2 combines with J gene TRBJ2-2; D perhaps matches TRBD2 (5 bases). The source of this sequence is a man between 60 and 75 years old with COVID-19, enrolled during active disease. CDR3 loop: CASSDSPRAGELFF. The CDR3, as DNA: TGTGCCAGCAGTGACAGCCCGAGGGCCGGGGAGCTGTTTTTT.